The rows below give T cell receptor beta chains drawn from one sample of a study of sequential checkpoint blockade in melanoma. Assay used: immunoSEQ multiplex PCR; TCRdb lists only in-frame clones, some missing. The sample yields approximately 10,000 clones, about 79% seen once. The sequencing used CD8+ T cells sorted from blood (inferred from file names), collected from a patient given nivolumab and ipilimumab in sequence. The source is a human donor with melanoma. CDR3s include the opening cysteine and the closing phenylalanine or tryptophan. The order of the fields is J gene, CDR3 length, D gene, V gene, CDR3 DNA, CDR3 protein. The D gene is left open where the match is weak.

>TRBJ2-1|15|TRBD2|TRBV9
TGTGCCAGCAGCGTAGTCGGGGGGGCCCGTAATGAGCAGTTCTTC
CASSVVGGARNEQFF
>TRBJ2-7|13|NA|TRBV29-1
TGCAGCGTTGAAGGAGGGAGTGGCTACGAGCAGTACTTC
CSVEGGSGYEQYF
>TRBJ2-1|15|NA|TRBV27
TGTGCCAGCAGCCTACTGAACAGGCTTTACAATGAGCAGTTCTTC
CASSLLNRLYNEQFF
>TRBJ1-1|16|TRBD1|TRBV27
TGTGCCAGCAGTTTAACGGCAGGGGGCATATACACTGAAGCTTTCTTT
CASSLTAGGIYTEAFF
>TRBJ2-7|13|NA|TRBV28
TGTGCCAGCAGTTTTGACAGATTCTACGAGCAGTACTTC
CASSFDRFYEQYF
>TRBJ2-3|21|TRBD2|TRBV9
TGTGCCAGCAGCGTAGGCCCCACCCCCAGCGGGGGGGGTCGGGGCACAGATACGCAGTATTTT
CASSVGPTPSGGGRGTDTQYF
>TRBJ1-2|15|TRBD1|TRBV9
TGTGCCAGCAGCGCGTATTGGACAGGGGGCGAAGGCTACACCTTC
CASSAYWTGGEGYTF
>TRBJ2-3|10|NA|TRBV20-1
TGCAGTGCCTTCCGAGATACGCAGTATTTT
CSAFRDTQYF
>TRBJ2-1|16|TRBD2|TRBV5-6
TGTGCCAGCAGCTTGGTAGCGGGGGTCTCCTACAATGAGCAGTTCTTC
CASSLVAGVSYNEQFF
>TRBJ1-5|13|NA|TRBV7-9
TGTGCCAGCAGTCTGACTGAGGAAGGCCCCCAGCATTTT
CASSLTEEGPQHF
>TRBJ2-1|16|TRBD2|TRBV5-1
TGCGCCAGCAGCCTGGGGGGGGAAGGGTTCTACAATGAGCAGTTCTTC
CASSLGGEGFYNEQFF
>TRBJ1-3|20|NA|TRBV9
TGTGCCAGCAGCGTAGCTACTCGGGAAAGTTTAGGGATCTCTGGAAACACCATATATTTT
CASSVATRESLGISGNTIYF